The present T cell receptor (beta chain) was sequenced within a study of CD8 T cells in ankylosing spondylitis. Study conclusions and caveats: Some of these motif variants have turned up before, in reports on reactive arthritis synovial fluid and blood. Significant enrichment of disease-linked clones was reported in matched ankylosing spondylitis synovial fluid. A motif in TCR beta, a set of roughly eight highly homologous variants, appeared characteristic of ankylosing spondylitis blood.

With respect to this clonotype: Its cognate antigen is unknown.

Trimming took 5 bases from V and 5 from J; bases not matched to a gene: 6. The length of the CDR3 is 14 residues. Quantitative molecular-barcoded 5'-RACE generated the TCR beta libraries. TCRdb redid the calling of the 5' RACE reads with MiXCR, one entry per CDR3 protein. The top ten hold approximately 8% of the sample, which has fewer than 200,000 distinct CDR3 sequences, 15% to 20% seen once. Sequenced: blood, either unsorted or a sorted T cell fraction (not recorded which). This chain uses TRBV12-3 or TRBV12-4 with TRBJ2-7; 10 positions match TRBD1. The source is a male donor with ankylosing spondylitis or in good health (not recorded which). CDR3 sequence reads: CASSNRDRGNEQYF. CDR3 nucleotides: TGTGCCAGCAGTAACCGGGACAGGGGCAACGAGCAGTACTTC.